This T cell receptor (beta chain) was identified during a study of human T cells and chemical hapten exposure. Trimming stripped 3 bases from V and 0 bases from J, with 8 bases between. The CDR3 is 15 amino acids. At least ten counts were recorded for this clonotype. Its antigen is not known. As for time point: healthy volunteer bleed at 2 weeks. The study extracted total RNA from unfractionated whole blood. TCRdb called the RACE reads again in MiXCR, with one record for every CDR3 protein. The sample records 35,000 to 50,000 distinct CDR3 sequences, around 4% being singletons. Findings of the study overall: DPC sensitization left the count of TCRs above 1 in 1000 unchanged.

Sequencing was performed on whole blood. The rearrangement uses TRBV12-3 or TRBV12-4 and TRBJ2-2, with D possibly matching TRBD2 (5 bases). The sequence derives from a female donor in good health. Some clones in this sample may be carry-over from other donors' samples. CDR3 DNA sequence: TGTGCCAGCAGTTTCAGAGGGCCGAACACCGGGGAGCTGTTTTTT. Encoded protein: CASSFRGPNTGELFF.